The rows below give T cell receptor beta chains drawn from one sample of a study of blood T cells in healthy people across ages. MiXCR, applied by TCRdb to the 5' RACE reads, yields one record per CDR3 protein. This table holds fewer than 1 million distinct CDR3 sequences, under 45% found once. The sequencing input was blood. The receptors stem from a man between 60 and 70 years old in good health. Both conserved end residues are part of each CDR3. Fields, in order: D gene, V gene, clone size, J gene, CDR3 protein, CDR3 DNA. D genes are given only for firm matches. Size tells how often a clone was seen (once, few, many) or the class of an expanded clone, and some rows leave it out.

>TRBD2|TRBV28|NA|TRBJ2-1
CATVAGGITNEQFF
TGTGCCACCGTAGCGGGGGGGATAACAAATGAGCAGTTCTTC
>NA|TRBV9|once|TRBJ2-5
CASSPGSLETQYF
TGTGCCAGCAGCCCAGGGAGTTTAGAGACCCAGTACTTC
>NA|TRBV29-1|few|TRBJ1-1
CSALARANTEAFF
TGCAGCGCTCTAGCTCGGGCGAACACTGAAGCTTTCTTT
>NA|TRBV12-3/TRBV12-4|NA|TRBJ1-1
CASRDPPGDTEAFF
TGTGCCAGTAGAGACCCTCCAGGGGACACTGAAGCTTTCTTT
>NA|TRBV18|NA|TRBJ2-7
CASSPTSRQGGSYEQYF
TGTGCCAGCTCACCAACCTCACGGCAGGGGGGGAGCTACGAGCAGTACTTC
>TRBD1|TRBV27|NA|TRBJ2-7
CASSLGAGGHYEQYF
TGTGCCAGCAGTTTAGGGGCAGGGGGCCACTACGAGCAGTACTTC
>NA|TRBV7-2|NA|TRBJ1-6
CASSRPGAPNSPLHF
TGTGCCAGCAGCCGCCCTGGGGCACCTAATTCACCCCTCCACTTT
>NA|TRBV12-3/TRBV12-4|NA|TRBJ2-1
CASSSGRRGSGNEQFF
TGTGCCAGCAGTTCCGGACGTAGGGGTTCAGGTAATGAGCAGTTCTTC
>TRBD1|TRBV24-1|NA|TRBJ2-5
CATSKRQGSRQETQYF
TGTGCCACCAGCAAAAGACAGGGAAGTCGACAAGAGACCCAGTACTTC
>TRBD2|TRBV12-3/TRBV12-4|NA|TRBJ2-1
CASSLAPRLADNEQFF
TGTGCCAGCAGTTTAGCGCCTAGGCTAGCGGACAATGAGCAGTTCTTC
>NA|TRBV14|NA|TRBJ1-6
CASSPRAGQINSPLHF
TGTGCCAGCAGCCCCCGTGCAGGGCAAATCAATTCACCCCTCCACTTT
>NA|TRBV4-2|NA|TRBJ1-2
CASSQDFGYTF
TGTGCCAGCAGCCAAGATTTCGGCTACACCTTC
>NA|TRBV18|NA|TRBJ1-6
CASSPNGPGENSPLHF
TGTGCCAGCTCACCAAACGGGCCAGGGGAAAATTCACCCCTCCACTTT
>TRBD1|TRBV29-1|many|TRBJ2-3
CSVDRGTGRTDTQYF
TGCAGCGTTGACCGTGGGACAGGCCGCACAGATACGCAGTATTTT
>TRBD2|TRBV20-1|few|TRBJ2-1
CSARVTSGGRNEQFF
TGCAGTGCTAGAGTTACTAGCGGGGGGAGGAATGAGCAGTTCTTC
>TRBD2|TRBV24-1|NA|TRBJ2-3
CAASDLRTSGVTDTQYF
TGTGCCGCCAGTGATTTGAGGACTAGCGGGGTCACAGATACGCAGTATTTT
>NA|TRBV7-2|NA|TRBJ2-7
CASSVGIRYEQYF
TGTGCCAGCAGCGTAGGAATCCGCTACGAGCAGTACTTC
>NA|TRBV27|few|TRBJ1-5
CASKEGGRDQPQHF
TGTGCCAGCAAGGAGGGGGGAAGAGATCAGCCCCAGCATTTT
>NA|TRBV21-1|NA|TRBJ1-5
CASRAGHTSTPQHF
TGTGCCAGCAGGGCCGGACATACATCAACGCCCCAGCATTTT
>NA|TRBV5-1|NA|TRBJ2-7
CASSLVGPGSTWYEQYF
TGCGCCAGCAGCTTGGTCGGTCCAGGGTCTACATGGTACGAGCAGTACTTC
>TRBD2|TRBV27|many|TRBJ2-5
CASSPRGLAGLETQYF
TGTGCCAGCAGTCCACGAGGCCTAGCGGGGTTGGAGACCCAGTACTTC
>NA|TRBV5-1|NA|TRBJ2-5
CASSTGSARETQYF
TGCGCCAGCAGCACAGGGTCCGCAAGGGAGACCCAGTACTTC
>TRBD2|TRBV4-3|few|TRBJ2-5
CASSQELGEGETQYF
TGCGCCAGCAGCCAAGAATTGGGGGAGGGGGAGACCCAGTACTTC
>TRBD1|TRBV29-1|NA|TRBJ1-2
CSVEDLGTGDYGYTF
TGCAGCGTTGAAGATCTTGGGACAGGGGACTATGGCTACACCTTC
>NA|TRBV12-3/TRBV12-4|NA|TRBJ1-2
CASSFGPGAYGYTF
TGTGCCAGCAGTTTCGGCCCAGGGGCCTATGGCTACACCTTC
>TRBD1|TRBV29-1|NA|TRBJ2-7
CSVNGQADSYEQYF
TGCAGCGTTAACGGACAGGCGGACTCCTACGAGCAGTACTTC
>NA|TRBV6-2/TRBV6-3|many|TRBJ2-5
CASSPRQEQYF
TGTGCCAGCAGCCCCCGGCAGGAGCAGTACTTC
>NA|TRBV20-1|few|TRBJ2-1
CSAQAGGSTYNEQFF
TGCAGTGCTCAGGCCGGGGGTTCGACCTACAATGAGCAGTTCTTC
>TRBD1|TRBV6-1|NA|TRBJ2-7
CASIRPGQTSYEQYF
TGTGCCAGCATCAGACCGGGACAGACCTCCTACGAGCAGTACTTC
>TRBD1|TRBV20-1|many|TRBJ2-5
CSAPGQWSETQYF
TGCAGTGCTCCGGGACAGTGGTCGGAGACCCAGTACTTC
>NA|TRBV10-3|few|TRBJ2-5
CAISASGETQYF
TGTGCCATCAGTGCCTCGGGGGAGACCCAGTACTTC
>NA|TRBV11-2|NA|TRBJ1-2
CASSFPGAGGYTF
TGTGCCAGCAGCTTCCCAGGGGCTGGTGGCTACACCTTC
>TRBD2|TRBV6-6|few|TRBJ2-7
CASSYLSGGSYEQYF
TGTGCCAGCAGTTATTTATCGGGGGGATCCTACGAGCAGTACTTC
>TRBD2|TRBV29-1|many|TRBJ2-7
CSVRSGGSYEQYF
TGCAGCGTTCGTAGCGGGGGCTCCTACGAGCAGTACTTC
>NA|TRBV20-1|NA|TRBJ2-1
CSVKKAGSSYNEQFF
TGCAGTGTTAAGAAGGCAGGGAGCTCCTACAATGAGCAGTTCTTC
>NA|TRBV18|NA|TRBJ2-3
CASSPYWGADTQYF
TGTGCCAGCTCACCCTATTGGGGGGCAGATACGCAGTATTTT
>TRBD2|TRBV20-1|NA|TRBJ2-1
CSAMGLARQETQFF
TGCAGTGCTATGGGACTAGCTCGCCAAGAGACCCAGTTCTTC
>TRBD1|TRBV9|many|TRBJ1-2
CASSRDSTNYGYTF
TGTGCCAGCAGCCGGGACAGCACCAACTATGGCTACACCTTC
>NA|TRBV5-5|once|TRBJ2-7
CASSLEDPGGGEQYF
TGTGCCAGCAGCTTGGAGGATCCAGGGGGAGGCGAGCAGTACTTC
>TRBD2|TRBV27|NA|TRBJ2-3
CASSLGTSGRTDTQYF
TGTGCCAGCAGTCTAGGGACTAGCGGCCGCACAGATACGCAGTATTTT
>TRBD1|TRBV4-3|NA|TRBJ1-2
CASSQGRQGARDGYTF
TGCGCCAGCAGCCAAGGTCGACAGGGAGCGAGGGATGGCTACACCTTC
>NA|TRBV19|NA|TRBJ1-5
CASKPGQGTYDQPQHF
TGTGCCAGTAAACCAGGGCAGGGGACGTACGATCAGCCCCAGCATTTT